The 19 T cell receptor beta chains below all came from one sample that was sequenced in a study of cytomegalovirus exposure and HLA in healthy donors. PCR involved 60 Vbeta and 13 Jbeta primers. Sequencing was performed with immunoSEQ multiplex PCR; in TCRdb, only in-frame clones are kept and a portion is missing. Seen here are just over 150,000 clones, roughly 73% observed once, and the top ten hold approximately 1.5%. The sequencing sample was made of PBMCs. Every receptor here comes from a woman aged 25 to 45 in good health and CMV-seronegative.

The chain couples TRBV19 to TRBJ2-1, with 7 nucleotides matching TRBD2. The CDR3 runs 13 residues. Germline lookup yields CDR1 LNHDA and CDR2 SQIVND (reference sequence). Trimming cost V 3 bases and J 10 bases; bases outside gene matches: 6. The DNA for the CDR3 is TGTGCCAGTAGTATCCGGGGGGAAGGGGAGCAGTTCTTC. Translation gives CASSIRGEGEQFF.

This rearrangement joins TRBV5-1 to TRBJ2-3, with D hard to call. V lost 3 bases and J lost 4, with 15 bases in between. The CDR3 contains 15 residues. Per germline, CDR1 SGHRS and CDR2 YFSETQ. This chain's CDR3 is CASSSLSPVSDTQYF. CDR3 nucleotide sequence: TGCGCCAGCAGCTCCCTTAGCCCGGTTTCAGATACGCAGTATTTT.

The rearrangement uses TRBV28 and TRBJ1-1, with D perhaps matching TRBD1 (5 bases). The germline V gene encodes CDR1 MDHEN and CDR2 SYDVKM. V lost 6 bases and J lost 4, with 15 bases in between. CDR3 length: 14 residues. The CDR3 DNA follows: TGTGCCAGCAGGGAAATCAGGGTTCGCACTGAAGCTTTCTTT. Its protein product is CASREIRVRTEAFF.

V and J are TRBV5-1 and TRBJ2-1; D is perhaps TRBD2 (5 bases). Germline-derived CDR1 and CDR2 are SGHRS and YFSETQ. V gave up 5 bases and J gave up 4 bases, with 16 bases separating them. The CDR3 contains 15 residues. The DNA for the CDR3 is TGCGCCAGCAGTTTGACACACCGGGGATACAATGAGCAGTTCTTC. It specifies CASSLTHRGYNEQFF.

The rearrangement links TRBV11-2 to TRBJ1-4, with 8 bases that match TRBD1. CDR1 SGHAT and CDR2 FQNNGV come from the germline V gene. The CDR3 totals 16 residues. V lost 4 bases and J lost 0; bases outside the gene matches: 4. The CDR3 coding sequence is TGTGCCAGCAGCTATGACAGGGGATCAACTAATGAAAAACTGTTTTTT. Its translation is CASSYDRGSTNEKLFF.

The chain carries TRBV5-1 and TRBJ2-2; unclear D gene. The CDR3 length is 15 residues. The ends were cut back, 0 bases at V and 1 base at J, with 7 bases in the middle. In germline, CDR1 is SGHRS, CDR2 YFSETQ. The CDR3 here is CASSLVPGNTGELFF. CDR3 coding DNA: TGCGCCAGCAGCTTGGTTCCAGGGAACACCGGGGAGCTGTTTTTT. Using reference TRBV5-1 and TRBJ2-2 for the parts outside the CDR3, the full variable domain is KAGVTQTPRYLIKTRGQQVTLSCSPISGHRSVSWYQQTPGQGLQFLFEYFSETQRNKGNFPGRFSGRQFSNSRSEMNVSTLELGDSALYLCASSLVPGNTGELFFGEGSRLTVL.

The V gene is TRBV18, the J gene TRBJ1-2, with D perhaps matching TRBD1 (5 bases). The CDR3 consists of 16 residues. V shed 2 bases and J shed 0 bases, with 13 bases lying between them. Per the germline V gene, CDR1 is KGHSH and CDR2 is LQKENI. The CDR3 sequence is CASSPSRDGANYGYTF. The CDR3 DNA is TGTGCCAGCTCACCAAGCAGGGATGGCGCTAACTATGGCTACACCTTC.

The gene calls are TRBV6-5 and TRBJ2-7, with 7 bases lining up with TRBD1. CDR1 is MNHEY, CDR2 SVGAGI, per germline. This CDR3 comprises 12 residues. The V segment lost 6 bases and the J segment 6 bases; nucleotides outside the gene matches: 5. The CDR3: CASSTTGSEQYF. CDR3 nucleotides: TGTGCCAGCAGCACGACAGGGTCCGAGCAGTACTTC.

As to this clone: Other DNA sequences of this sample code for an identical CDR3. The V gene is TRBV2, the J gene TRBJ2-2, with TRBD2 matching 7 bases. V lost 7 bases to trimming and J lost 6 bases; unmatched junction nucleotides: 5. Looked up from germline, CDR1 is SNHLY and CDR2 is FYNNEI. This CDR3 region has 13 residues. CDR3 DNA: TGTGCCAGCACCTTACTAGCGCCCGGGGAGCTGTTTTTT. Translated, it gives CASTLLAPGELFF.

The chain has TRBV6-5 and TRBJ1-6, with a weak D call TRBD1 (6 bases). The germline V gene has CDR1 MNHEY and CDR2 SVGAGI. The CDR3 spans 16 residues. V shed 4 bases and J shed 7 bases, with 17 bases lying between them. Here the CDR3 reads CASSSPQGIRNSPLHF. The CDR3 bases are TGTGCCAGCAGTTCACCGCAGGGGATACGGAATTCACCCCTCCACTTT.

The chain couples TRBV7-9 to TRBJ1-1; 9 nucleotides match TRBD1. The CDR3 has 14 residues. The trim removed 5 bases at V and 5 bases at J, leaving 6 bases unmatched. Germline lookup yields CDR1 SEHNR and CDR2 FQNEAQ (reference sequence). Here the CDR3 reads CASSPDRGYTEAFF. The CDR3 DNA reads TGTGCCAGCAGCCCGGACAGGGGATATACTGAAGCTTTCTTT.

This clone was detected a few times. The CDR3 region has the DNA TGTGCCAGCAGTTGGGACAGGGGACGAAACACCATATATTTT. Amino acids: CASSWDRGRNTIYF. V usage is TRBV28 and J usage is TRBJ1-3; 10 bases line up with TRBD1. The CDR3 covers 14 residues. Germline-derived CDR1 and CDR2 are MDHEN and SYDVKM. The junction had 2 bases not matched to a gene; V was cut back by 4 bases and J by 5 bases.

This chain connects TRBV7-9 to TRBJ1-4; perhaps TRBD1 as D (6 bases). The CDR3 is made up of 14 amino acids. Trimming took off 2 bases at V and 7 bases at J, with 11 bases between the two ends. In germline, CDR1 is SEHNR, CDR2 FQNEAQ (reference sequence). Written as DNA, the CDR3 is TGTGCCAGCAGCTTACGGACAGAGGGTGAAAAACTGTTTTTT. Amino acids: CASSLRTEGEKLFF.

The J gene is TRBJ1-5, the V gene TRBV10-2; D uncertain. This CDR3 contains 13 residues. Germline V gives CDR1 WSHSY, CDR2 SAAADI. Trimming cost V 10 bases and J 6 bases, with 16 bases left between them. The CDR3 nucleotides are TGCGCCACCAGGATTCGGGAAGGTCAGCCCCAGCATTTT. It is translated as CATRIREGQPQHF.

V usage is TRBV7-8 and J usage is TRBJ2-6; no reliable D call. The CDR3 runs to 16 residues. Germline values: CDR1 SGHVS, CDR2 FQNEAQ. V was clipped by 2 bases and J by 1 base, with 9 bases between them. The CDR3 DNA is TGTGCCAGCAGCTTATCCCAGGCTTCTGGGGCCAACGTCCTGACTTTC. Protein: CASSLSQASGANVLTF.

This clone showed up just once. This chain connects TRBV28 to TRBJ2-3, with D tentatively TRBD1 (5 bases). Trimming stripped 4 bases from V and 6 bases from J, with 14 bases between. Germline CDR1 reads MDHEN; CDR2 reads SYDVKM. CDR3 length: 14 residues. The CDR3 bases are TGTGCCAGCAGTTCGCCCGCAGGGTTGGATACGCAGTATTTT. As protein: CASSSPAGLDTQYF.

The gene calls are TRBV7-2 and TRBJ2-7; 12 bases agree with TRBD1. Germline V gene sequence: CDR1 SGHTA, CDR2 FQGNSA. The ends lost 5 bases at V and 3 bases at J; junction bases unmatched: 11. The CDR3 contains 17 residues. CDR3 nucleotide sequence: TGTGCCAGCAGCCCTAGGGGACAGGGGGCGGCCCGCTACGAGCAGTACTTC. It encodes CASSPRGQGAARYEQYF.

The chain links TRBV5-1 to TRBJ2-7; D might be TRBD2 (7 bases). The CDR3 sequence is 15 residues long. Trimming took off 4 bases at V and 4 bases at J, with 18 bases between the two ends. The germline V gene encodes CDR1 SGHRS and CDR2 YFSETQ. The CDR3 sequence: CASSRGGAGSYEQYF. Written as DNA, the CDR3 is TGCGCCAGCAGCCGAGGGGGGGCAGGGTCGTACGAGCAGTACTTC.

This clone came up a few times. The CDR3 region is CASSLGGQGLAGNTIYF. For the CDR3, the DNA is TGTGCCAGCAGCTTGGGCGGCCAGGGGCTAGCAGGAAACACCATATATTTT. This rearrangement joins TRBV7-2 to TRBJ1-3; tentatively, D is TRBD1 (6 bases). Per germline, CDR1 SGHTA and CDR2 FQGNSA. The length of the CDR3 is 17 residues. The V end lost 3 bases, the J end lost 4 bases, and 19 bases lay between the germline ends.